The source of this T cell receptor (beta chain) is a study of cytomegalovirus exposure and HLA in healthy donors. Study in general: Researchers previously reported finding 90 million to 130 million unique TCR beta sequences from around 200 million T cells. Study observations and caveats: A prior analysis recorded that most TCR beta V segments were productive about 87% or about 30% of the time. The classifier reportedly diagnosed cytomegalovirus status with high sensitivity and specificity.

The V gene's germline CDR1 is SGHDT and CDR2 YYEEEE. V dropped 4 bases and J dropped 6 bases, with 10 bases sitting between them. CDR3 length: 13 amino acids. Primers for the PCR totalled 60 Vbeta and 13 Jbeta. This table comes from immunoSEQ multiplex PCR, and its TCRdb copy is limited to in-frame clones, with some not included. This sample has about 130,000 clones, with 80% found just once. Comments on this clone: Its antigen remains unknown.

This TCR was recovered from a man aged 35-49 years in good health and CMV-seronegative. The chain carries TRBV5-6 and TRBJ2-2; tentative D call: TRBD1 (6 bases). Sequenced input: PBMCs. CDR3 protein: CASSKPGAGELFF. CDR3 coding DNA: TGTGCCAGCAGCAAACCAGGGGCCGGGGAGCTGTTTTTT.